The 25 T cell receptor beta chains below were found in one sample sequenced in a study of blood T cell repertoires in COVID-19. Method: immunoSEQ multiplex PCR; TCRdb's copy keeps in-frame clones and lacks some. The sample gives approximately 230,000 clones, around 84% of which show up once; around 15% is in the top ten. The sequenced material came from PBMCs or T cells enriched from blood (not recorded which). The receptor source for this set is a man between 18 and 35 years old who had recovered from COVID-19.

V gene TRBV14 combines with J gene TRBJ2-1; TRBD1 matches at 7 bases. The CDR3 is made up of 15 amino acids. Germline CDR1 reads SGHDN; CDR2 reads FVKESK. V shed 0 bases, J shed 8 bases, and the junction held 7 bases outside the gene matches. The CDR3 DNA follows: TGTGCCAGCAGCCAAGACTCAGGGGGTTGGGATGAGCAGTTCTTC. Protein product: CASSQDSGGWDEQFF.

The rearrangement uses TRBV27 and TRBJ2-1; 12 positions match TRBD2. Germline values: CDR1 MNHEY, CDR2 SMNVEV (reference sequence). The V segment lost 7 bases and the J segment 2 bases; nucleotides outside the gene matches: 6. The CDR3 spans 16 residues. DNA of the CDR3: TGTGCCAGCAAACTAGCGGGAGGACCTCCCTACAATGAGCAGTTCTTC. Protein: CASKLAGGPPYNEQFF.

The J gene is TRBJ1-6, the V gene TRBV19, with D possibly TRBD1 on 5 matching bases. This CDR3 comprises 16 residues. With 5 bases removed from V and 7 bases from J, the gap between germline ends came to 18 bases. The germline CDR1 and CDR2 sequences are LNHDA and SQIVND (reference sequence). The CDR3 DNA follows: TGTGCCAGTAGTCCCACCGCGGGGCCTAGGAATTCACCCCTCCACTTT. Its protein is CASSPTAGPRNSPLHF.

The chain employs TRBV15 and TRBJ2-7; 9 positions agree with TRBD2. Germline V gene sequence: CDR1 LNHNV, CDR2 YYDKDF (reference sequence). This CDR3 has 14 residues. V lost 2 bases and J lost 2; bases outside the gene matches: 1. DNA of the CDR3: TGTGCCACCAGCAGACTAGCGGGGACCTACGAGCAGTACTTC. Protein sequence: CATSRLAGTYEQYF.

The CDR3 region is CASSRGRYQPQHF. The CDR3 coding sequence is TGTGCCAGCAGCAGGGGGCGGTATCAGCCCCAGCATTTT. The chain carries TRBV7-8 and TRBJ1-5; TRBD1 aligns across 7 bases. The CDR3 is 13 residues long. Per the germline V gene, CDR1 is SGHVS and CDR2 is FQNEAQ. V lost 5 bases and J lost 5; bases outside the gene matches: 3.

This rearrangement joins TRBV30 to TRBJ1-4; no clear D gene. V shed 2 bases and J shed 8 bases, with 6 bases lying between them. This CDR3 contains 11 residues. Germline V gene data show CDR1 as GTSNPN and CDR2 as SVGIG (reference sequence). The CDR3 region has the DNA TGTGCCTGGAGTAGGCGGGAAAAACTGTTTTTT. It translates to CAWSRREKLFF.

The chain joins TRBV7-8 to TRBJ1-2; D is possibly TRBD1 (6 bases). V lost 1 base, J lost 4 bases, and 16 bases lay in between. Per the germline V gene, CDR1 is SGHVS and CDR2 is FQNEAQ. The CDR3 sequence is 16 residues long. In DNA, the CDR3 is TGTGCCAGCAGCTTAGAGTCAGGGGTCCCTCCCTATGGCTACACCTTC. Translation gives CASSLESGVPPYGYTF.

The CDR3 here is CASSRDSYTEAFF. The CDR3 coding sequence is TGTGCCAGCTCAAGGGACAGCTACACTGAAGCTTTCTTT. The chain has TRBV18 and TRBJ1-1; 7 positions match TRBD1. The germline gives CDR1 KGHSH, CDR2 LQKENI. V was pared by 5 bases and J by 3 bases, with 3 bases of the junction left unmatched. The CDR3 covers 13 residues.

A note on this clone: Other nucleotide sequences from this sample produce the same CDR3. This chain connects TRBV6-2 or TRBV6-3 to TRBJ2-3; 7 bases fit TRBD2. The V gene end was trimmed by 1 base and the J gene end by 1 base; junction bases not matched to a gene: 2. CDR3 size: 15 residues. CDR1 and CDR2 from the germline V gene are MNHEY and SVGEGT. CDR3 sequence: CASSYFGRGTDTQYF. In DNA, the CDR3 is TGTGCCAGCAGTTACTTTGGGAGGGGCACAGATACGCAGTATTTT.

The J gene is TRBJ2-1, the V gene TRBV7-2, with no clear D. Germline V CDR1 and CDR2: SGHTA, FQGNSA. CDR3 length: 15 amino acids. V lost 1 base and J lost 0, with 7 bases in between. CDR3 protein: CASSLEYSSYNEQFF. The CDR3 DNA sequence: TGTGCCAGCAGCTTAGAATACAGCTCCTACAATGAGCAGTTCTTC. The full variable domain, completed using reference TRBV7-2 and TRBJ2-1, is GAGVSQSPSNKVTEKGKDVELRCDPISGHTALYWYRQSLGQGLEFLIYFQGNSAPDKSGLPSDRFSAERTGGSVSTLTIQRTQQEDSAVYLCASSLEYSSYNEQFFGPGTRLTVL.

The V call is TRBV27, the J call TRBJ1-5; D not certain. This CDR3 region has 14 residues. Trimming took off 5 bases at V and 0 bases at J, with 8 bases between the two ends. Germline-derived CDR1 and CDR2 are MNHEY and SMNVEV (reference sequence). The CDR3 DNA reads TGTGCCAGCAGTCGCGGGGATAGCAATCAGCCCCAGCATTTT. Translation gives CASSRGDSNQPQHF.

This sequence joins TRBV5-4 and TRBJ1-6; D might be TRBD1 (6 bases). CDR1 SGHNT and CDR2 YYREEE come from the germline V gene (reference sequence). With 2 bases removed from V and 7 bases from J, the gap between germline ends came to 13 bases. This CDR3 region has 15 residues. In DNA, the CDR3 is TGTGCCAGCAGCTTAGGGCGGGGGGCCAATTCACCCCTCCACTTT. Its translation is CASSLGRGANSPLHF.

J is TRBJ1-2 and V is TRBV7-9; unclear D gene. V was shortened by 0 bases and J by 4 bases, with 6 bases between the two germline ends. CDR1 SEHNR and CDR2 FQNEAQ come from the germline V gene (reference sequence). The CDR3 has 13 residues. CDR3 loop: CASSLATGYGYTF. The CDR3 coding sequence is TGTGCCAGCAGCTTAGCCACGGGCTATGGCTACACCTTC.

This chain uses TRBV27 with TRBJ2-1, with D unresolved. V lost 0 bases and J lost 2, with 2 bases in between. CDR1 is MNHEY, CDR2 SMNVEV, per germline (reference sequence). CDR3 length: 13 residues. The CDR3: CASSLSAYNEQFF. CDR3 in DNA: TGTGCCAGCAGTTTATCCGCCTACAATGAGCAGTTCTTC.

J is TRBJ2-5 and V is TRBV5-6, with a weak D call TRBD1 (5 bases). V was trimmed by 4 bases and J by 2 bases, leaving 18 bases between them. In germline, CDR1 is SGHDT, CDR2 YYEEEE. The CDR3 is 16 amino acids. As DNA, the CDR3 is TGTGCCAGCAGCCCAAGGGGTCCAGTGCCTCAAGAGACCCAGTACTTC. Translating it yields CASSPRGPVPQETQYF.

For the CDR3, the DNA is TGTGCCACCAGCACGCGTAGCGGGCGTGGAGATACGCAGTATTTT. It translates to CATSTRSGRGDTQYF. This rearrangement joins TRBV15 to TRBJ2-3, with TRBD2 identical over 7 bases. This CDR3 region has 15 residues. V trimming: 4 bases; J trimming: 5 bases; junction bases outside the gene matches: 9. Germline V CDR1 and CDR2: LNHNV, YYDKDF (reference sequence).

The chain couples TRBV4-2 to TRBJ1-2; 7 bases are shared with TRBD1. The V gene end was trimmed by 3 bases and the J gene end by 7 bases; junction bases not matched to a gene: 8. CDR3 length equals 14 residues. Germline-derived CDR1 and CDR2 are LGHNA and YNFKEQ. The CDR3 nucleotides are TGTGCCAGCAGCCAGGGGACAGCGAGGGCTGGCTACACCTTC. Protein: CASSQGTARAGYTF.

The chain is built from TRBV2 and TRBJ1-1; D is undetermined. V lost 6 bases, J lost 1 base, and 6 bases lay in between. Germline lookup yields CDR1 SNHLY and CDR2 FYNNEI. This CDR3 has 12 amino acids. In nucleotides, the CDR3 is TGTGCCAGCAGGTTACAGAACACTGAAGCTTTCTTT. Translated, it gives CASRLQNTEAFF.

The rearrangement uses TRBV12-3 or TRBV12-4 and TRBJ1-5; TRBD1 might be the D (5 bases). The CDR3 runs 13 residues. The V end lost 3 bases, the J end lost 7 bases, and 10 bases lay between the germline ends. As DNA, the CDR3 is TGTGCCAGCAGTTTGACTAGGGACCAGCCCCAGCATTTT. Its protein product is CASSLTRDQPQHF.

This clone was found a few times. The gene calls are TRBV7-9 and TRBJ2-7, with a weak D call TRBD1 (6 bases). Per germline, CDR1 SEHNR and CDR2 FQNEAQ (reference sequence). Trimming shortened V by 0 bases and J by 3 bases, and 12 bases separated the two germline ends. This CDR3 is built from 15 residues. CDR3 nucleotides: TGTGCCAGCAGCTTAGCAAACAGGGTAGGCTACGAGCAGTACTTC. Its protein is CASSLANRVGYEQYF.

The CDR3 region has the DNA TGTGCCATCCAACCGGTTACAGGGTCCTACAATGAGCAGTTCTTC. It translates to CAIQPVTGSYNEQFF. The chain has TRBV2 and TRBJ2-1; D might be TRBD1 (6 bases). CDR3 length: 15 residues. The germline V gene encodes CDR1 SNHLY and CDR2 FYNNEI. The V gene lost 10 bases and the J gene lost 1 base, with 17 bases spanning the gap.

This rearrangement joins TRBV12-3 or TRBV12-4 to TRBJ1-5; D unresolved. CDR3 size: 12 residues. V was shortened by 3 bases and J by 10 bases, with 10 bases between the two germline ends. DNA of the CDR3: TGTGCCAGCAGTTTCCCCGGTGCTCCCCAGCATTTT. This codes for CASSFPGAPQHF.

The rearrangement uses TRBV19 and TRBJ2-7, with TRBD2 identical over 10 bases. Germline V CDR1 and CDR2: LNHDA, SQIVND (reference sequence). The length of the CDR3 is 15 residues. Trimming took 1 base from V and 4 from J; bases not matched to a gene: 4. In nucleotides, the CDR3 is TGTGCCAGTAGTATAGCTAGCGGGGGATTTTACGAGCAGTACTTC. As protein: CASSIASGGFYEQYF.

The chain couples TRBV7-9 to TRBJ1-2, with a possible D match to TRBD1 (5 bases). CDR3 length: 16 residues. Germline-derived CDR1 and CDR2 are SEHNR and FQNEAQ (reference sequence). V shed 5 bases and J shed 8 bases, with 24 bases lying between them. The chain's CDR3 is CASSRTTVGGLYGYTF. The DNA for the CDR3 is TGTGCCAGCAGCAGGACGACAGTGGGGGGACTATACGGCTACACCTTC.

The DNA of the CDR3 is TGCGCCAGCAGCCTACGCACAGATACGCAGTATTTT. It translates to CASSLRTDTQYF. The genes are TRBV5-1 and TRBJ2-3; no reliable D call. Germline CDR1 and CDR2: SGHRS and YFSETQ. Trimming removed 4 bases at V and 1 base at J, with 4 bases between. This CDR3 is 12 amino acids long.